The 5 T cell receptor beta chains in this list originate from one sample, sequenced in a study of T cell responses to AZD1222 COVID-19 vaccine. Profiled with immunoSEQ multiplex PCR; TCRdb holds only in-frame clones, not every one. The profile shows around 130,000 clones, over 90% of them singletons. The starting material was peripheral blood, obtained on day 0 of AZD1222 vaccination. The receptors come from an adult in good health.

The gene calls are TRBV30 and TRBJ2-3; D is possibly TRBD1 (6 bases). CDR3 length: 17 amino acids. CDR1 GTSNPN and CDR2 SVGIG come from the germline V gene (reference sequence). The V and J ends lost 5 bases and 4 bases respectively, with 25 bases between them. The CDR3 region is CAWRSGRGPGGADTQYF. The CDR3 coding sequence is TGTGCCTGGCGCTCGGGCAGGGGCCCTGGAGGCGCAGATACGCAGTATTTT. The variable domain in full, with the rest retrieved from reference TRBV30 and TRBJ2-3, is SQTIHQWPATLVQPVGSPLSLECTVEGTSNPNLYWYRQAAGRGLQLLFYSVGIGQISSEVPQNLSASRPQDRQFILSSKKLLLSDSGFYLCAWRSGRGPGGADTQYFGPGTRLTVL.

The J gene is TRBJ1-1, the V gene TRBV18, with TRBD1 matching over 7 bases. The germline CDR1 and CDR2 sequences are KGHSH and LQKENI. Trimming at V came to 4 bases and at J to 4 bases, leaving 6 bases not matched to a gene. The CDR3 totals 14 residues. The CDR3 DNA follows: TGTGCCAGCTCACGACAGGGAGGCGGCACTGAAGCTTTCTTT. It codes for CASSRQGGGTEAFF.

The V call is TRBV27, the J call TRBJ2-7; D is undetermined. The CDR3 is 12 residues long. Germline V gene sequence: CDR1 MNHEY, CDR2 SMNVEV (reference sequence). V was trimmed by 3 bases and J by 3 bases, leaving 6 bases between them. The DNA of the CDR3 is TGTGCCAGCAGTTTCGGCGGCTACGAGCAGTACTTC. Translated, it gives CASSFGGYEQYF.

This chain joins TRBV7-9 and TRBJ1-2; 7 bases line up with TRBD1. Germline trimming cut 5 bases from V and 4 bases from J; bases unmatched to any gene: 4. Germline values: CDR1 SEHNR, CDR2 FQNEAQ (reference sequence). CDR3 length equals 13 residues. Here the CDR3 DNA reads TGTGCCAGCAGCCTTGACAGGGTCTATGGCTACACCTTC. It encodes CASSLDRVYGYTF.

This chain links TRBV2 with TRBJ2-7, with D perhaps TRBD1 or TRBD2 (5 bases each). Germline V gene lookup returns CDR1 SNHLY and CDR2 FYNNEI. The V end lost 8 bases, the J end lost 7 bases, and 18 bases lay between the germline ends. There are 13 residues in the CDR3. The CDR3: CASSGLEWGEQYF. The CDR3 DNA sequence: TGTGCCAGCTCAGGACTGGAATGGGGGGAGCAGTACTTC. Complete variable domain (other parts from reference TRBV2 and TRBJ2-7): EPEVTQTPSHQVTQMGQEVILRCVPISNHLYFYWYRQILGQKVEFLVSFYNNEISEKSEIFDDQFSVERPDGSNFTLKIRSTKLEDSAMYFCASSGLEWGEQYFGPGTRLTVT.